A selection of T cell receptor beta chains follows, all from one sample in a study of shared clonotypes between healthy human individuals. The data were produced by immunoSEQ multiplex PCR, yet TCRdb's version contains in-frame clones alone and is incomplete. The top ten clones hold approximately 0.37% of a sample with around 2.5 million clones, 93% of them seen once. The sample was naive CD4+ T cells from PBMCs. All receptors come from a man in his late teens or twenties in good health. Some clones in this sample may be carry-over from other donors' samples. CDR3s include the opening cysteine and the closing phenylalanine or tryptophan. A D gene is named only where the DNA matches it firmly. Where a row states a size, it is once, few, many or the class of an expanded clone; other rows omit it.

CDR3nt | CDR3aa | d_gene | j_gene | abundance | v_gene
TGTGCCAGCAGCTTAAATCGACCGGGGACCTACGAGCAGTACTTC | CASSLNRPGTYEQYF | NA | TRBJ2-7 | once | TRBV7-2
TGTGCCAGTGTGGGGCGCGTGTTTGATTCACCCCTCCACTTT | CASVGRVFDSPLHF | NA | TRBJ1-6 | NA | TRBV11-2
TGTGCCACCAGCAGAGATCCGGGCAGGGAAGAGACCCAGTACTTC | CATSRDPGREETQYF | NA | TRBJ2-5 | NA | TRBV15
TGTGCCTGGAGTCGCGCAGCGGGAGGAGATACGCAGTATTTT | CAWSRAAGGDTQYF | TRBD2 | TRBJ2-3 | NA | TRBV30
TGTGCCAGCAGCAGGGACAGGGGGTCCTACAATGAGCAGTTCTTC | CASSRDRGSYNEQFF | TRBD1 | TRBJ2-1 | NA | TRBV5-6
TGTGCCAGCAGTTTTGGGGGGGCGCTTCCCGAGCAGTACTTC | CASSFGGALPEQYF | NA | TRBJ2-7 | NA | TRBV28
TGCGCCAGCAGCTCCGACGGGGTGCAGGGGCAGCCCCAGCATTTT | CASSSDGVQGQPQHF | NA | TRBJ1-5 | NA | TRBV5-1
TGTGCCAGCAGCGGAAGAACAACAGGGTTCGAGCAGTACTTC | CASSGRTTGFEQYF | NA | TRBJ2-7 | once | TRBV11-2
TGTGCCAGCAGCACCGGGACAGGGGGAGGCGGCTACACCTTC | CASSTGTGGGGYTF | TRBD1 | TRBJ1-2 | NA | TRBV9
TGCGCCAGCAGCTTGGATACGGAGAGCTACACCTTC | CASSLDTESYTF | NA | TRBJ1-2 | NA | TRBV5-1
TGTGCCAGCAGCTTGTTACCGGGCGGTAGTCACAATGAGCAGTTCTTC | CASSLLPGGSHNEQFF | NA | TRBJ2-1 | NA | TRBV5-5
TGCGCCAGCAGCTCGTACAGGGGGTATAACTATGGCTACACCTTC | CASSSYRGYNYGYTF | TRBD1 | TRBJ1-2 | NA | TRBV5-1
TGCGCCAGCAGCCAAGTACAGGGAGCCCGCCGCACTGAAGCTTTCTTT | CASSQVQGARRTEAFF | NA | TRBJ1-1 | once | TRBV4-3
TGTGCCAGCAGTGAGAATGTGCAAGCTTTCTTT | CASSENVQAFF | NA | TRBJ1-1 | NA | TRBV25-1
TGTGCCAGTGGGACAGGGAGAAATCAGCCCCAGCATTTT | CASGTGRNQPQHF | TRBD1 | TRBJ1-5 | NA | TRBV19
TGTGCCAGCCTCAACAGGATTTCGAACACCGGGGAGCTGTTTTTT | CASLNRISNTGELFF | NA | TRBJ2-2 | NA | TRBV28
TGTGCCAGCAGCTTACCGAGATACGAGCAGTACTTC | CASSLPRYEQYF | NA | TRBJ2-7 | NA | TRBV11-2
TGTGCCAGCAGTGGGGCCGGACTAGCGGGAGCAGCAGATACGCAGTATTTT | CASSGAGLAGAADTQYF | TRBD2 | TRBJ2-3 | once | TRBV2
TGTGCCAGCAGCTTAGGTGGGCAGGGCGGCTACACCTTC | CASSLGGQGGYTF | NA | TRBJ1-2 | NA | TRBV7-9
TGTGCCAGCAGTGAAACAGACAGGGCAACCCAGTACTTC | CASSETDRATQYF | TRBD1 | TRBJ2-5 | NA | TRBV6-1
TGTGCCAGTAGCCCGGGACAGGCCTACGAGCAGTACTTC | CASSPGQAYEQYF | TRBD1 | TRBJ2-7 | NA | TRBV19
TGTGCCAGCTCCTCAGGGTCGGCGGCCAACTATGGCTACACCTTC | CASSSGSAANYGYTF | NA | TRBJ1-2 | NA | TRBV7-9
TGTGCCAGCAGCTTAATGTACTCCGGGACAGAATACAATGAGCAGTTCTTC | CASSLMYSGTEYNEQFF | TRBD1 | TRBJ2-1 | NA | TRBV11-3
TGTGCCAGCGGAAGGAGCGGGGGGAATCAGCCCCAGCATTTT | CASGRSGGNQPQHF | NA | TRBJ1-5 | NA | TRBV28
TGCGCCAGCAGCTTGACAGGGGATAGCAATCAGCCCCAGCATTTT | CASSLTGDSNQPQHF | TRBD1 | TRBJ1-5 | NA | TRBV5-1
TGTGCCAGCAGGAACGACGGGGGTCCCTCCTATGGCTACACCTTC | CASRNDGGPSYGYTF | NA | TRBJ1-2 | NA | TRBV5-4
TGTGCCAGCAGCTTGAAAGGCGGGGACTATGGCTACACCTTC | CASSLKGGDYGYTF | NA | TRBJ1-2 | NA | TRBV5-6
TGTGCCAGCCTCCTCACGATAACAACCAATTACAATGAGCAGTTCTTC | CASLLTITTNYNEQFF | NA | TRBJ2-1 | NA | TRBV28
TGTGCCAGCTGGGACGATCAAGAGACCCAGTACTTC | CASWDDQETQYF | NA | TRBJ2-5 | NA | TRBV6-5
TGTGCCAGCAGCTCGTGGGGTAGGCAGGGGCCGAGAGGAAACACCATATATTTT | CASSSWGRQGPRGNTIYF | NA | TRBJ1-3 | NA | TRBV5-6
TGTGCCAGCAGCTTAATAGGGGATGATCAGCCCCAGCATTTT | CASSLIGDDQPQHF | NA | TRBJ1-5 | NA | TRBV7-2
TGTGCCAGCAGCTTAGGCAGGGGGTTCACTGAAGCTTTCTTT | CASSLGRGFTEAFF | TRBD1 | TRBJ1-1 | NA | TRBV7-2
TGTGCCAGCTCTCGTACTTCACGGTCCCCCTACGAGCAGTACTTC | CASSRTSRSPYEQYF | NA | TRBJ2-7 | NA | TRBV18
TGTGCCAGCAGCTTAGCAGGGCTGGGTGCGGCCAAAAACATTCAGTACTTC | CASSLAGLGAAKNIQYF | NA | TRBJ2-4 | NA | TRBV7-8
TGTGCCAGCAGCTCCACAGCGGGGGGTGAAAAACTGTTTTTT | CASSSTAGGEKLFF | NA | TRBJ1-4 | NA | TRBV7-8
TGTGCCAGCAGTACCCGTCTCGTCGGGGAGCTGTTTTTT | CASSTRLVGELFF | NA | TRBJ2-2 | NA | TRBV28
TGCGCCAGCAGCTTGGTCGGGGGCGCAGGCACCGGGGAGCTGTTTTTT | CASSLVGGAGTGELFF | NA | TRBJ2-2 | few | TRBV5-1
TGTGCCAGCAGCTTAGAGAGGCGAGGAAGGAGCTCCTACAATGAGCAGTTCTTC | CASSLERRGRSSYNEQFF | NA | TRBJ2-1 | NA | TRBV11-2
TGTGCCAGCAGTTGGGTGGAGGGGGCGAACACTGAAGCTTTCTTT | CASSWVEGANTEAFF | TRBD1 | TRBJ1-1 | NA | TRBV28
TGTGCCAGCAGCTTAAGCGGCACCGGGGAGCTGTTTTTT | CASSLSGTGELFF | NA | TRBJ2-2 | NA | TRBV7-2
TGTGCCAGCAGCGTAGTCAGTGGGGCAGATACGCAGTATTTT | CASSVVSGADTQYF | NA | TRBJ2-3 | NA | TRBV9
TGCGCCAGCAGCGGGGGGTTTAGCTCTGGAAACACCATATATTTT | CASSGGFSSGNTIYF | NA | TRBJ1-3 | NA | TRBV5-1
TGTGCCAGCAGCTTGGTAGGGGGCGGCTACGAGCAGTACTTC | CASSLVGGGYEQYF | TRBD1 | TRBJ2-7 | NA | TRBV5-5
TGTGCCAGCAGCCTCTCGCGCGGGGGGGCTCAGCAAGAGACCCAGTACTTC | CASSLSRGGAQQETQYF | TRBD2 | TRBJ2-5 | NA | TRBV7-2
TGTGCCAGCAGCTTTGGGGGGCGCGACTATGGCTACACCTTC | CASSFGGRDYGYTF | NA | TRBJ1-2 | NA | TRBV5-3
TGTGCCAGTGCTGAACATCGGGGAAGCTCCTACAATGAGCAGTTCTTC | CASAEHRGSSYNEQFF | NA | TRBJ2-1 | NA | TRBV19
TGTGCCAGTACGAGCGGACAGGGTGGCAATCAGCCCCAGCATTTT | CASTSGQGGNQPQHF | TRBD1 | TRBJ1-5 | NA | TRBV19
TGTGCCAGCAGTTTATTTACAGGTTACTCTGGAAACACCATATATTTT | CASSLFTGYSGNTIYF | NA | TRBJ1-3 | NA | TRBV28